One and the same sample provided the 24 T cell receptor beta chains below, sequenced in a study of shared clonotypes between healthy human individuals. The data were produced by immunoSEQ multiplex PCR, yet TCRdb's version contains in-frame clones alone and is incomplete. The sample records about 1.5 million clones, roughly 96% being singletons. The sample taken for sequencing was naive CD4+ T cells sorted from blood. Subset reported: CD45RA+ positively selected. The receptors derive from a man under 40 in good health.

The genes are TRBV29-1 and TRBJ1-4; no reliable D call. Germline CDR1 and CDR2: SQVTM and ANQGSEA. This CDR3 has 13 residues. Trimming removed 6 bases at V and 8 bases at J, with 16 bases between. CDR3 in DNA: TGCAGCGTCGTCGAGGGTTTGAGGGAAAAACTGTTTTTT. Translation: CSVVEGLREKLFF.

CDR3 DNA sequence: TGTGCCAGCAGTGACCTCCGGGACCGCCAGCAGTATTTT. This gives the protein CASSDLRDRQQYF. The chain has TRBV25-1 and TRBJ2-3; TRBD1 or TRBD2 may be the D gene (5 bases each). CDR1 MGHDK and CDR2 SYGVNS come from the germline V gene. The V gene lost 3 bases and the J gene lost 11 bases, with 15 bases spanning the gap. The CDR3 has 13 amino acids.

This chain joins TRBV29-1 and TRBJ2-7, with 7 positions matching TRBD1. The CDR3 is 12 residues long. Germline V gene data show CDR1 as SQVTM and CDR2 as ANQGSEA. V shed 6 bases, J shed 4 bases, and the junction held 6 bases outside the gene matches. This chain's CDR3 is CSVRTDRYEQYF. The CDR3, as DNA: TGCAGCGTAAGGACGGACAGGTACGAGCAGTACTTC.

The V call is TRBV7-9, the J call TRBJ2-3; D unresolved. This CDR3 comprises 11 residues. Per the germline V gene, CDR1 is SEHNR and CDR2 is FQNEAQ (reference sequence). V lost 6 bases and J lost 4, with 5 bases in between. Here the CDR3 reads CASRGPDTQYF. The CDR3 DNA reads TGTGCCAGCAGAGGACCAGATACGCAGTATTTT.

The rearrangement links TRBV28 to TRBJ2-6; TRBD1 agrees at 7 bases. CDR1 and CDR2 from the germline V gene are MDHEN and SYDVKM. V lost 5 bases to trimming and J lost 3 bases; unmatched junction nucleotides: 4. The CDR3 consists of 15 residues. The CDR3 region has the DNA TGTGCCAGCAGTGAGACAGGGTTTGGGGCCAACGTCCTGACTTTC. It encodes CASSETGFGANVLTF.

The chain uses TRBV7-9 and TRBJ1-4; TRBD1 aligns across 11 bases. Germline CDR1 and CDR2: SEHNR and FQNEAQ (reference sequence). Losses at the gene ends were 5 bases for V and 7 bases for J; bases not matched to a gene: 6. The CDR3 loop spans 15 amino acids. Written as DNA, the CDR3 is TGTGCCAGCAGCAGAGGGACAGGGGGGAGTGAAAAACTGTTTTTT. This codes for CASSRGTGGSEKLFF.

CDR3 sequence (DNA): TGTGCCACCAGCAGAGGAAGGGGCGACTACAATGAGCAGTTCTTC. Its protein is CATSRGRGDYNEQFF. V is TRBV15 and J is TRBJ2-1, with D maybe TRBD1 (5 bases). The CDR3 has 15 amino acids. The V end lost 1 base, the J end lost 3 bases, and 10 bases lay between the germline ends. Germline V gene lookup returns CDR1 LNHNV and CDR2 YYDKDF (reference sequence).

V gene TRBV29-1 combines with J gene TRBJ1-4, with a weak D call TRBD1 (5 bases). The CDR3 loop spans 11 amino acids. V lost 0 bases and J 9 bases, leaving 5 bases between the germline ends. Germline V gene lookup returns CDR1 SQVTM and CDR2 ANQGSEA. The CDR3 protein is CSVEEGQKLFF. CDR3 nucleotides: TGCAGCGTTGAAGAGGGGCAAAAACTGTTTTTT.

V and J are TRBV6-4 and TRBJ2-7; D not certain. This CDR3 has 17 amino acids. Germline CDR1 reads MRHNA; CDR2 reads SNTAGT. The germline V and J ends were trimmed by 2 bases and 8 bases, with 25 bases remaining between them. Here the CDR3 DNA reads TGTGCCAGCAGTGACCCCTCGGGCCAACCAAGGATCAACAAGCAGTACTTC. Protein sequence: CASSDPSGQPRINKQYF.

This clone was seen once. This chain connects TRBV6-1 to TRBJ2-7, with 12 bases that match TRBD2. The CDR3 contains 14 residues. The V gene end was trimmed by 7 bases and the J gene end by 2 bases; junction bases not matched to a gene: 3. The germline V gene has CDR1 MNHNS and CDR2 SASEGT. The CDR3 spells CASNPSGRAYEQYF. The CDR3, as DNA: TGTGCCAGCAACCCTAGCGGGAGGGCCTACGAGCAGTACTTC.

The table lists this clone with a count of one. CDR3 DNA: TGTGCCAGCAGCTTAGTAGTCGGACAGTTCGCCGGGGAGCTGTTTTTT. It specifies CASSLVVGQFAGELFF. The genes are TRBV7-9 and TRBJ2-2; possible D gene TRBD1, 6 bases. The CDR3 is 16 residues long. V was cut by 1 base and J by 6 bases, with 15 bases left in between. In germline, CDR1 is SEHNR, CDR2 FQNEAQ (reference sequence).

This chain joins TRBV6-6 and TRBJ1-2, with a possible D match to TRBD1 (5 bases). The V gene lost 2 bases and the J gene lost 8 bases, with 18 bases spanning the gap. Germline V gene data show CDR1 as MNHNY and CDR2 as SVGAGI (reference sequence). The CDR3 consists of 15 residues. This CDR3 is CASSYEVVRGLGYTF. The DNA for the CDR3 is TGTGCCAGCAGTTACGAGGTAGTCCGGGGGTTGGGCTACACCTTC.

V and J are TRBV5-1 and TRBJ2-7; 10 positions agree with TRBD1. This CDR3 contains 14 residues. CDR1 is SGHRS and CDR2 is YFSETQ in the germline V gene. Germline trimming cut 4 bases from V and 2 bases from J; bases unmatched to any gene: 3. The CDR3 loop reads CASSGGQGAYEQYF. Here the CDR3 DNA reads TGCGCCAGCAGCGGAGGACAGGGGGCCTACGAGCAGTACTTC.

The gene calls are TRBV10-3 and TRBJ1-2; D may be TRBD1 (6 bases). The CDR3 is 14 residues long. V was clipped by 9 bases and J by 6 bases, with 20 bases between them. The germline V gene has CDR1 ENHRY and CDR2 SYGVKD. The CDR3 coding sequence is TGTGCCATACGACCCCACCCGGGGGGCGATGGCTACACCTTC. This gives the protein CAIRPHPGGDGYTF.

V gene TRBV7-9 combines with J gene TRBJ2-1; maybe TRBD1 (5 bases). CDR1 is SEHNR, CDR2 FQNEAQ, per germline (reference sequence). Deletions cut 0 bases from V and 15 bases from J, with 15 bases between. This CDR3 is built from 13 residues. CDR3 amino acids: CASSLAPGLDPFF. The DNA of the CDR3 is TGTGCCAGCAGCTTAGCCCCAGGGTTAGATCCGTTCTTC.

J is TRBJ2-1 and V is TRBV28; the match to TRBD2 covers 8 bases. The CDR3 is 13 amino acids. Germline values: CDR1 MDHEN, CDR2 SYDVKM. V was clipped by 6 bases and J by 7 bases; unmatched bases: 5. Here the CDR3 DNA reads TGTGCCAGCAGCCTAGCGGGTAGGAATGAGCAGTTCTTC. Its protein is CASSLAGRNEQFF.

The rearrangement uses TRBV18 and TRBJ2-3; maybe TRBD2 (6 bases). Trimming took off 5 bases at V and 4 bases at J, with 16 bases between the two ends. This CDR3 spans 15 amino acids. Germline loops: CDR1 KGHSH, CDR2 LQKENI. The CDR3 nucleotides read TGTGCCAGCTCAACGCTAGCGTTGAAGGCAGATACGCAGTATTTT. As protein: CASSTLALKADTQYF.

The V gene is TRBV7-2, the J gene TRBJ2-6; 8 nucleotides agree with TRBD1. This CDR3 is 18 amino acids long. V lost 5 bases, J lost 1 base, and 10 bases stayed unmatched. CDR1 SGHTA and CDR2 FQGNSA come from the germline V gene. CDR3 residues: CASSPRAGGASGANVLTF. CDR3 nucleotides: TGTGCCAGCAGCCCCAGGGCAGGGGGCGCTTCTGGGGCCAACGTCCTGACTTTC.

The chain employs TRBV7-2 and TRBJ2-7; 10 positions match TRBD2. Germline CDR1 reads SGHTA; CDR2 reads FQGNSA. Unmatched junction bases numbered 10, after V lost 5 bases and J lost 6 bases. The CDR3 is made up of 15 amino acids. This CDR3 is CASSPRLAGSPEQYF. The CDR3 DNA is TGTGCCAGCAGCCCCAGACTAGCGGGTTCCCCCGAGCAGTACTTC.

This rearrangement joins TRBV10-2 to TRBJ2-7; 10 bases line up with TRBD2. The CDR3 runs 14 residues. In germline, CDR1 is WSHSY, CDR2 SAAADI. Losses at the gene ends were 7 bases for V and 0 bases for J; bases not matched to a gene: 3. CDR3 DNA sequence: TGCGCCAGCAATCCTAGCGGGAGCTCCTACGAGCAGTACTTC. It codes for CASNPSGSSYEQYF.

The gene calls are TRBV30 and TRBJ1-3; D may be TRBD1 (5 bases). Per germline, CDR1 GTSNPN and CDR2 SVGIG (reference sequence). The CDR3 totals 15 residues. The germline V and J ends were trimmed by 0 bases and 4 bases, with 13 bases remaining between them. The CDR3 region is CAWSVSRGRGNTIYF. The DNA of the CDR3 is TGTGCCTGGAGTGTAAGTCGGGGGAGAGGAAACACCATATATTTT.

The rearrangement uses TRBV7-9 and TRBJ2-2; D gene uncertain. CDR1 SEHNR and CDR2 FQNEAQ come from the germline V gene (reference sequence). Between the trimmed V and J ends, which lost 5 bases and 4 bases, there was a span of 8 bases. The CDR3 is 13 amino acids. CDR3 nucleotide sequence: TGTGCCAGCAGCCCTAGAAGCACCGGGGAGCTGTTTTTT. Its translation: CASSPRSTGELFF.

The CDR3 protein is CASSARQGGPEAFF. The CDR3 region has the DNA TGTGCCAGCAGCGCCCGACAGGGGGGGCCTGAAGCTTTCTTT. This chain links TRBV7-2 with TRBJ1-1, with 9 bases matching TRBD1. CDR3 length equals 14 residues. Germline lookup yields CDR1 SGHTA and CDR2 FQGNSA. Trimming removed 5 bases from V and 6 bases from J; junction bases left unmatched: 7.

The CDR3 protein is CASSLGLTNYGYTF. The CDR3 region has the DNA TGCGCCAGCAGCTTGGGGTTAACTAACTATGGCTACACCTTC. The chain carries TRBV5-1 and TRBJ1-2; D is ambiguous. Deletions cut 0 bases from V and 0 bases from J, with 6 bases between. CDR1 is SGHRS and CDR2 is YFSETQ in the germline V gene. CDR3 length: 14 amino acids.